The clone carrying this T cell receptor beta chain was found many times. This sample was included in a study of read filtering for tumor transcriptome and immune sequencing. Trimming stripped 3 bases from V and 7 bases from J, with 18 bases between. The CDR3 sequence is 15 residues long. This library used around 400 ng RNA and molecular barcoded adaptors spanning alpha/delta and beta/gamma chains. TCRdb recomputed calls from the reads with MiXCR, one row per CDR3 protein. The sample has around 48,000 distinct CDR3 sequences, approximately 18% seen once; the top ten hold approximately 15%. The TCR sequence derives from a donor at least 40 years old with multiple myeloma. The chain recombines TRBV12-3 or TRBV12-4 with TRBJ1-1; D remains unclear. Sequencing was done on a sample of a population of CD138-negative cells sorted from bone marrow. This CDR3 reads CASSFWAQIRSEAFF. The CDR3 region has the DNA TGTGCCAGCAGTTTCTGGGCCCAGATAAGGAGTGAAGCTTTCTTT.